A selection of T cell receptor beta chains follows, all from one sample in a study of Graves' ophthalmopathy and Graves' hyperthyroidism. TCRdb re-called the multiplex PCR reads with MiXCR, one entry per CDR3 protein. Of over a million distinct CDR3 sequences listed, about 35% are singletons. Material: peripheral blood or thyroid tissue (not recorded which). The receptors come from an adult man with Graves' hyperthyroidism. The CDR3 runs from the conserved cysteine through the conserved F or W. A D gene is named only where the DNA matches it firmly. Only some rows state a clone size, as once, few, many or a class for expanded clones.

v_gene: TRBV6-6
abundance: few
j_gene: TRBJ1-2
d_gene: NA
CDR3nt: TGTGCCAGCAGTGAAGTGGGGGGCAGGGGAGACTCTAACTATGGCTACACCTTC
CDR3aa: CASSEVGGRGDSNYGYTF

v_gene: TRBV18
abundance: many
j_gene: TRBJ1-1
d_gene: TRBD1
CDR3nt: TGTGCCACCAAACAGGGGGCTGGCACTGAAGCTTTCTTT
CDR3aa: CATKQGAGTEAFF

v_gene: TRBV15
abundance: NA
j_gene: TRBJ1-2
d_gene: NA
CDR3nt: TGTGCCACCAGCAGAGATCAGGCAGCCGGAAACACCTTC
CDR3aa: CATSRDQAAGNTF

v_gene: TRBV7-9
abundance: many
j_gene: TRBJ1-1
d_gene: NA
CDR3nt: TGTGCCAGCAGCCCAAGACAGCGGGGTACAGGATACACTGAAGCTTTCTTT
CDR3aa: CASSPRQRGTGYTEAFF

v_gene: TRBV15
abundance: many
j_gene: TRBJ1-5
d_gene: NA
CDR3nt: TGTGCCACCAGCAGAGATCTGTCGGGGGCTCAGCCCCAGCATTTT
CDR3aa: CATSRDLSGAQPQHF

v_gene: TRBV11-2
abundance: NA
j_gene: TRBJ2-6
d_gene: TRBD1
CDR3nt: TGTGCCAGCAGCCGCGGGACAGGGGACTACGTCCTGACTTTC
CDR3aa: CASSRGTGDYVLTF

v_gene: TRBV20-1
abundance: few
j_gene: TRBJ1-2
d_gene: NA
CDR3nt: TGCAGTGCCGAGACAGGTGGCTACACCTTC
CDR3aa: CSAETGGYTF

v_gene: TRBV5-1
abundance: many
j_gene: TRBJ2-2
d_gene: NA
CDR3nt: TGCGCCAGCAGTCAACAGGGCTCGAACACCGGGGAGCTGTTTTTT
CDR3aa: CASSQQGSNTGELFF

v_gene: TRBV10-3
abundance: NA
j_gene: TRBJ1-6
d_gene: NA
CDR3nt: TGTGCCATCAGTGACCCCGGGAACTATAATTCACCCCTCCACTTT
CDR3aa: CAISDPGNYNSPLHF

v_gene: TRBV5-1
abundance: NA
j_gene: TRBJ2-7
d_gene: NA
CDR3nt: TGCGCCAGCAGCTTTCTCCCCAGCGATGTAGTCGACGAGCAGTACTTC
CDR3aa: CASSFLPSDVVDEQYF

v_gene: TRBV5-1
abundance: many
j_gene: TRBJ1-1
d_gene: NA
CDR3nt: TGCGCCAGCAGCTTGGCCGCCTGGGGGACTGAAGCTTTCTTT
CDR3aa: CASSLAAWGTEAFF

v_gene: TRBV6-5
abundance: many
j_gene: TRBJ2-2
d_gene: NA
CDR3nt: TGTGCCAGCAGCTACAGAGGCGGGGAGCTGTTTTTT
CDR3aa: CASSYRGGELFF

v_gene: TRBV29-1
abundance: few
j_gene: TRBJ1-2
d_gene: TRBD1
CDR3nt: TGCAGCGTACCCGACCAGGAGGGGGCAGGTGGCTACACCTTC
CDR3aa: CSVPDQEGAGGYTF

v_gene: TRBV20-1
abundance: many
j_gene: TRBJ1-1
d_gene: NA
CDR3nt: TGCAGTGCTAGAGATTTGGCAAAGAACACTGAAGCTTTCTTT
CDR3aa: CSARDLAKNTEAFF

v_gene: TRBV20-1
abundance: NA
j_gene: TRBJ1-2
d_gene: TRBD1
CDR3nt: TGCAGTGCTAGAGATATTAAGAACAGGGGGCAATATGGCTACACCTTC
CDR3aa: CSARDIKNRGQYGYTF

v_gene: TRBV10-2
abundance: NA
j_gene: TRBJ2-2
d_gene: NA
CDR3nt: TGTGCCGGGTCGGCACAGGGTCTGGGCACCGGGGAGCTGTTTTTT
CDR3aa: CAGSAQGLGTGELFF

v_gene: TRBV19
abundance: many
j_gene: TRBJ2-2
d_gene: TRBD1
CDR3nt: TGTGCCAGTAGTACCGACAGGGTGGGCACCGGGGAGCTGTTTTTT
CDR3aa: CASSTDRVGTGELFF

v_gene: TRBV20-1
abundance: NA
j_gene: TRBJ1-5
d_gene: NA
CDR3nt: TGCAGTGCTAGTGAGCAGGACAATCAGCCCCAGCATTTT
CDR3aa: CSASEQDNQPQHF

v_gene: TRBV10-2
abundance: NA
j_gene: TRBJ1-1
d_gene: TRBD1
CDR3nt: TGTGCCAGCAGACCTGACCCGGGACAGGGCTTTGAAGCTTTCTTT
CDR3aa: CASRPDPGQGFEAFF

v_gene: TRBV2
abundance: few
j_gene: TRBJ2-2
d_gene: TRBD2
CDR3nt: TGTGCCAGCAGGGTTCTAGCGGGGGGGCCGCACACCGGGGAGCTGTTTTTT
CDR3aa: CASRVLAGGPHTGELFF

v_gene: TRBV6-6
abundance: many
j_gene: TRBJ2-5
d_gene: NA
CDR3nt: TGTGCCAGCAGTTACTTTGGGACCCAGTACTTC
CDR3aa: CASSYFGTQYF

v_gene: TRBV5-1
abundance: NA
j_gene: TRBJ2-3
d_gene: TRBD1
CDR3nt: TGCGCCAGCTCTGCCCAGGGGGCGAGCACAGATACGCAGTATTTT
CDR3aa: CASSAQGASTDTQYF

v_gene: TRBV4-2
abundance: many
j_gene: TRBJ2-7
d_gene: NA
CDR3nt: TGTGCCAGCAGCCAAGATCCTAGCTTGGGCGAGCAGTACTTC
CDR3aa: CASSQDPSLGEQYF

v_gene: TRBV29-1
abundance: NA
j_gene: TRBJ2-1
d_gene: NA
CDR3nt: TGCAGCGTTGAGAGTCGGCGGAATGAGCAGTTCTTC
CDR3aa: CSVESRRNEQFF

v_gene: TRBV5-4
abundance: few
j_gene: TRBJ2-7
d_gene: TRBD1
CDR3nt: TGTGCCAGCAGCTCCCCAAGGGGGCTCCACGAGCAGTACTTC
CDR3aa: CASSSPRGLHEQYF

v_gene: TRBV7-9
abundance: NA
j_gene: TRBJ2-3
d_gene: TRBD2
CDR3nt: TGTGCCAGCAGCCCCCTTAGTGCGGGAGGGCCTAGCACAGATACGCAGTATTTT
CDR3aa: CASSPLSAGGPSTDTQYF

v_gene: TRBV2
abundance: many
j_gene: TRBJ2-7
d_gene: TRBD2
CDR3nt: TGTGCCAGCAGTCCGACTAGCGGGTTCGACGAGCAGTACTTC
CDR3aa: CASSPTSGFDEQYF

v_gene: TRBV12-3/TRBV12-4
abundance: few
j_gene: TRBJ1-6
d_gene: NA
CDR3nt: TGTGCCAGCAGCGCCGGGGCGGTCTATAATTCACCCCTCCACTTT
CDR3aa: CASSAGAVYNSPLHF

v_gene: TRBV7-3
abundance: many
j_gene: TRBJ2-7
d_gene: NA
CDR3nt: TGTGCCAGCAGCCCGGGGGACCCGGGCAACTACGAGCAGTACTTC
CDR3aa: CASSPGDPGNYEQYF

v_gene: TRBV29-1
abundance: once
j_gene: TRBJ1-2
d_gene: NA
CDR3nt: TGCAGCGCTAACAGGGGCTACACCTTC
CDR3aa: CSANRGYTF

v_gene: TRBV19
abundance: few
j_gene: TRBJ1-5
d_gene: NA
CDR3nt: TGTGCCAGTAGTATAGCGGCGCTCTATAGCAATCAGCCCCAGCATTTT
CDR3aa: CASSIAALYSNQPQHF

v_gene: TRBV5-1
abundance: few
j_gene: TRBJ1-1
d_gene: NA
CDR3nt: TGTGCCAGCAGCTTGACCCCGACAGGTCTTACGTCGTTTACTGAAGCTTTCTTT
CDR3aa: CASSLTPTGLTSFTEAFF

v_gene: TRBV21-1
abundance: few
j_gene: TRBJ1-5
d_gene: NA
CDR3nt: TGTGCCAGCAGCAAGACCCGGGGCGTTCAGCCCCAGCATTTT
CDR3aa: CASSKTRGVQPQHF

v_gene: TRBV10-3
abundance: NA
j_gene: TRBJ1-2
d_gene: NA
CDR3nt: TGTGCCAGCAGTTACTCAAAGGACAGACGAAACTATGGCTACACCTTC
CDR3aa: CASSYSKDRRNYGYTF

v_gene: TRBV25-1
abundance: many
j_gene: TRBJ2-7
d_gene: NA
CDR3nt: TGTGCCAGCAGTGAATCTATTACGAGGACGGGCTCCTACGAGCAGTACTTC
CDR3aa: CASSESITRTGSYEQYF

v_gene: TRBV9
abundance: many
j_gene: TRBJ2-5
d_gene: NA
CDR3nt: TGTGCCAGCAGCGTAGCCGGCAGGAGGGAGACCCAGTACTTC
CDR3aa: CASSVAGRRETQYF

v_gene: TRBV5-1
abundance: NA
j_gene: TRBJ2-2
d_gene: TRBD2
CDR3nt: TGCGCCAGCAGCTCTGCGGGGGGACCCACCGGGGAGCTGTTTTTT
CDR3aa: CASSSAGGPTGELFF

v_gene: TRBV11-1
abundance: NA
j_gene: TRBJ2-7
d_gene: TRBD1
CDR3nt: TGTGCCAGCAGCTTCCGGGACAGTCCCAATTACGAGCAGTACTTC
CDR3aa: CASSFRDSPNYEQYF

v_gene: TRBV15
abundance: many
j_gene: TRBJ1-2
d_gene: NA
CDR3nt: TGTGCCACCAGCCCAAACGGGGGACGCTACACCTTC
CDR3aa: CATSPNGGRYTF

v_gene: TRBV20-1
abundance: few
j_gene: TRBJ2-7
d_gene: TRBD1
CDR3nt: TGCAGTGCTCCGCTACAGGGGACATTGTCCTACGAGCAGTACTTC
CDR3aa: CSAPLQGTLSYEQYF

v_gene: TRBV20-1
abundance: many
j_gene: TRBJ2-7
d_gene: TRBD1
CDR3nt: TGCAGTGCACCGGACAGGCCGTTTGGCGAGCAGTACTTC
CDR3aa: CSAPDRPFGEQYF

v_gene: TRBV15
abundance: many
j_gene: TRBJ1-4
d_gene: NA
CDR3nt: TGTGCCACCAGCAGGGCCCCCGGGGTCGGGCTGACTAATGAAAAACTGTTTTTT
CDR3aa: CATSRAPGVGLTNEKLFF

v_gene: TRBV4-2
abundance: NA
j_gene: TRBJ1-5
d_gene: TRBD1
CDR3nt: TGTGCCAGCAGGGGGACAGGACCGGACCAGCCCCAGCATTTT
CDR3aa: CASRGTGPDQPQHF